This T cell receptor beta chain was recovered during a study of sequential checkpoint blockade in melanoma. Assay: immunoSEQ multiplex PCR; the TCRdb copy retains only in-frame clones and omits some. The top ten clones hold about 20% of a sample with about 9,300 clones, 25% to 30% of them seen once. Germline CDR1 KGHSH, CDR2 LQKENI. This CDR3 contains 16 residues. V lost 7 bases, J lost 2 bases, and 20 bases lay in between. Noted treatment: randomized to nivolumab then ipilimumab (arm A) or the reverse (arm B). The source material was tumor tissue (inferred from file names), sampled from a patient given nivolumab and ipilimumab in sequence. The rearrangement joins TRBV18 to TRBJ1-1; tentative D call: TRBD1 (5 bases). This TCR was sampled from a human donor with melanoma. The CDR3 DNA follows: TGTGCCAGCTTGTATGGACTAGGGGAGATAAACACTGAAGCTTTCTTT. This codes for CASLYGLGEINTEAFF.